The sequence of this TCR beta chain was determined in a study of early T cells in non-severe SARS-CoV-2 infection. The table lists this clonotype with many counts. TCRdb re-called the 5' RACE reads through MiXCR, storing one row per CDR3 protein. Of roughly 67,000 distinct CDR3 sequences in the sample, roughly a tenth were seen once. CDR3 length equals 15 residues. In germline, CDR1 is MDHEN, CDR2 SYDVKM. The V and J ends lost 4 bases and 1 base respectively, with 13 bases between them. The sequenced sample consisted of whole blood. This chain joins TRBV28 and TRBJ1-2; D is possibly TRBD1 (5 bases). This sequence was found in an adult who was a healthcare worker with PCR-confirmed SARS-CoV-2 infection or an uninfected control (not recorded which). The chain's CDR3 is CASSSPGGDNYGYTF. The CDR3 region has the DNA TGTGCCAGCAGTTCTCCCGGGGGGGATAACTATGGCTACACCTTC.